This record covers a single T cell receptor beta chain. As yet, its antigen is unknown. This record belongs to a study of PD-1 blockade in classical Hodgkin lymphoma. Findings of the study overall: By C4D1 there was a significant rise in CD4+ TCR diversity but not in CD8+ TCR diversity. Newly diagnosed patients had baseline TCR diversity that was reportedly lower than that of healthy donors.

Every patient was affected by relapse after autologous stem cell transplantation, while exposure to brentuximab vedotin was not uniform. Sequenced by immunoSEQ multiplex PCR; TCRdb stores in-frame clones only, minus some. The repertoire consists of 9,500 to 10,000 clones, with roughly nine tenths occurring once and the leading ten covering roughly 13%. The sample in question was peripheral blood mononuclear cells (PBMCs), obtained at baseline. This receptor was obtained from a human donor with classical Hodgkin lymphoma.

As DNA, the CDR3 is TGTGCCAGCAGGGATGACCAAGAGACCCAGTACTTC. This encodes CASRDDQETQYF. The chain recombines TRBV2 with TRBJ2-5; D remains ambiguous. The CDR3 runs 12 residues. The germline V gene encodes CDR1 SNHLY and CDR2 FYNNEI. V lost 6 bases and J 0 bases, leaving 5 bases between the germline ends.